This T cell receptor beta chain was identified in a study of human T cells and chemical hapten exposure. This clonotype was seen only a few times. TCRdb re-called the RACE reads with MiXCR, one entry per CDR3 protein. There are under 400,000 distinct CDR3 sequences in the sample; approximately 5.1% occur only once, and around 2.6% lies in the top ten. The time point denotes: pre-sensitization, week 0. As for treatment: therapeutic diphenylcyclopropenone sensitization with weekly scalp DPC. Germline V gives CDR1 SNHLY, CDR2 FYNNEI. This CDR3 spans 14 amino acids. The V end lost 3 bases, the J end lost 5 bases, and 10 bases lay between the germline ends.

The chain recombines TRBV2 with TRBJ1-4; the D is unclear. This specimen was whole blood, taken in connection with sensitization to the hapten diphenylcyclopropenone (DPC). The TCR was taken from a woman aged 45-60 years with alopecia areata. Some clones in this sample may be carry-over from other donors' samples. The CDR3 spells CASSESGRNEKLFF. CDR3 nucleotide sequence: TGTGCCAGCAGTGAGAGCGGGCGAAATGAAAAACTGTTTTTT.